The present T cell receptor beta chain was sequenced within a study of shared clonotypes between healthy human individuals. Study context: A donor's plate count was three for CD4 naive and three for CD4 memory; CD8 naive had two and CD8 memory one.

Overall study findings and caveats: In general, naive subsets displayed greater estimated richness than memory subsets did.

Profiling relied on immunoSEQ multiplex PCR, and the TCRdb table lists in-frame clones only, not all of them. The sample records 2 million to 3 million clones, 93% being singletons. For this clone: Its antigen remains unknown.

This TCR was sampled from a man younger than 35 in good health. Some clones in this sample may be carry-over from other donors' samples. Sample: naive CD4+ T cells from PBMCs. Subset of the sample: CD45RA+ positively selected.

The CDR3 bases are TGTGCCAGCAGCTCCCCCCTCCTTAGCGGGAGGGCCGGAGAGACCCAGTACTTC. It is translated as CASSSPLLSGRAGETQYF. The chain employs TRBV7-2 and TRBJ2-5, with TRBD2 identical over 11 bases. The ends lost 4 bases at V and 4 bases at J; junction bases unmatched: 14. In germline, CDR1 is SGHTA, CDR2 FQGNSA. This CDR3 region has 18 residues.